Listed below are T cell receptor beta chains from one sample, sequenced in a study of post-analysis software for immune sequencing data. TCRdb used MiXCR to reprocess the PCR reads, holding one entry per CDR3 protein. Of 650,000 to 850,000 distinct CDR3 sequences in the sample, under 70% were seen once. Sample: blood. The receptors stem from a girl between 10 and 17 years old with multiple sclerosis. The CDR3 runs from the conserved cysteine through the conserved F or W. The D gene is left open where the match is weak.

j_call | v_call | d_call | cdr3_aa
TRBJ1-2 | TRBV29-1 | TRBD1 | CSARQGAGGYTF
TRBJ2-1 | TRBV7-8 | TRBD2 | CAVNGGLADAWAEQFF
TRBJ2-1 | TRBV5-1 | TRBD2 | CASSPGLGRDEQFF
TRBJ1-2 | TRBV2 | - | CASSEAEHVGYGYTF
TRBJ1-1 | TRBV27 | - | CASSLSRGYEAFF
TRBJ1-1 | TRBV29-1 | - | CSVKGLLNTEAFF
TRBJ2-1 | TRBV5-5 | - | CASSLEAVLPYRVDEQFF
TRBJ2-7 | TRBV10-2 | TRBD2 | CASSTTSGGSYEQYF
TRBJ1-2 | TRBV11-2 | - | CASSHHSTARLDYGFTF
TRBJ2-5 | TRBV18 | - | CASSPPRIRKETQYF
TRBJ2-1 | TRBV2 | TRBD1 | CASSGDRGLNEQFF
TRBJ2-7 | TRBV10-2 | TRBD1 | CASSDHRGWSYEQYF
TRBJ2-5 | TRBV12-3/TRBV12-4 | - | CASSLVPRGEQYF
TRBJ1-2 | TRBV7-9 | - | CASSLGGGHTF
TRBJ1-1 | TRBV20-1 | - | CSASRMGADTEAFF
TRBJ2-6 | TRBV6-6 | - | CASSYVGFSGANVLTF
TRBJ1-4 | TRBV20-1 | - | CSAVQTNEKLFF
TRBJ1-5 | TRBV7-2 | - | CASSLAGIRTQHF
TRBJ2-3 | TRBV29-1 | TRBD1 | CSVGDRGNTDTQYF
TRBJ2-7 | TRBV7-3 | TRBD1 | CASSPDRMSSYEQYF
TRBJ1-2 | TRBV29-1 | - | CSVGTQGFDYGYTF
TRBJ2-4 | TRBV9 | TRBD1 | CASSLDRRPKNIQYF
- | TRBV30 | - | CAWSGNRGGAGGGLYEQYF
TRBJ2-7 | TRBV5-1 | - | CASAPTGLYEQYF
TRBJ2-4 | TRBV18 | - | CASSPAGRAKNIQYF
TRBJ2-3 | TRBV25-1 | - | CASSEEGTFTDTQYF
TRBJ1-1 | TRBV6-5 | - | CASRRDDPWNTEAFF
TRBJ2-6 | TRBV4-1 | TRBD1 | CASSQRTGGFSGANVPTF
TRBJ2-3 | TRBV7-2 | - | CASSLKDTYTSTDTQYF
TRBJ2-7 | TRBV2 | TRBD2 | CASSEQGLEVYEQYF